The 13 T cell receptor beta chains below all came from one sample that was sequenced in a study of blood T cell repertoires in COVID-19. TCRdb keeps only in-frame clones here, not all; method: immunoSEQ multiplex PCR. The data contain 25,000 to 30,000 clones, approximately 85% of them seen just once; the ten biggest clones take up around 26%. Sequencing used peripheral blood. Receptors were obtained from an elderly woman with COVID-19, enrolled during active disease.

V usage is TRBV30 and J usage is TRBJ1-2, with D perhaps TRBD1 (6 bases). The CDR3 has 17 amino acids. Between the trimmed V and J ends, which lost 5 bases and 0 bases, there was a span of 22 bases. The V gene's germline CDR1 is GTSNPN and CDR2 SVGIG (reference sequence). CDR3 amino acids: CAWEADGDRNSNYGYTF. The CDR3 nucleotides are TGTGCCTGGGAAGCGGATGGTGACAGGAATTCTAACTATGGCTACACCTTC.

V is TRBV7-9 and J is TRBJ2-7; the match to TRBD2 covers 8 bases. J lost 4 bases, V lost 1 base, and 9 bases had no gene match. The length of the CDR3 is 16 residues. The germline CDR1 and CDR2 sequences are SEHNR and FQNEAQ (reference sequence). The CDR3 protein is CASSLGGGSYWYEQYF. The CDR3 nucleotides read TGTGCCAGCAGCTTAGGCGGGGGGTCCTATTGGTACGAGCAGTACTTC. The full variable domain, rest sourced from reference TRBV7-9 and TRBJ2-7, is DTGVSQNPRHKITKRGQNVTFRCDPISEHNRLYWYRQTLGQGPEFLTYFQNEAQLEKSRLLSDRFSAERPKGSFSTLEIQRTEQGDSAMYLCASSLGGGSYWYEQYFGPGTRLTVT.

The rearrangement joins TRBV7-2 to TRBJ2-3, with TRBD2 identical over 9 bases. The CDR3 runs to 15 residues. V was pared by 3 bases and J by 7 bases, with 8 bases of the junction left unmatched. Germline CDR1 and CDR2: SGHTA and FQGNSA. CDR3 residues: CASSFAGGLGNTQYF. CDR3 DNA sequence: TGTGCCAGCAGCTTCGCGGGGGGGCTGGGAAATACGCAGTATTTT.

This rearrangement joins TRBV4-1 to TRBJ2-1; 9 positions match TRBD2. This CDR3 contains 19 residues. The germline V gene encodes CDR1 MGHRA and CDR2 YSYEKL. The J segment lost 0 bases and the V segment lost 1 base, leaving 10 bases of the junction unmatched. CDR3: CASSQVKAGGPSSYNEQFF. The CDR3 DNA sequence: TGCGCCAGCAGCCAAGTGAAAGCGGGGGGACCGAGCTCCTACAATGAGCAGTTCTTC.

This clone was detected ten times or more. This rearrangement joins TRBV19 to TRBJ1-2, with TRBD1 identical over 7 bases. The CDR3 extends over 14 amino acids. The J segment lost 6 bases and the V segment lost 6 bases, leaving 10 bases of the junction unmatched. The germline V gene encodes CDR1 LNHDA and CDR2 SQIVND (reference sequence). In DNA form, the CDR3 reads TGTGCCAGTAGACTAATAGACAGGGACGATGGCTACACCTTC. Protein: CASRLIDRDDGYTF.

This chain links TRBV11-2 with TRBJ2-2; D is possibly TRBD1 (6 bases). The germline CDR1 and CDR2 sequences are SGHAT and FQNNGV. The CDR3 extends over 16 amino acids. Trimming took off 5 bases at V and 0 bases at J, with 13 bases between the two ends. CDR3 sequence: CASSAGRTANTGELFF. As DNA, the CDR3 is TGTGCCAGCAGCGCGGGCCGGACAGCGAACACCGGGGAGCTGTTTTTT.

The chain couples TRBV19 to TRBJ2-6; perhaps TRBD2 as D (5 bases). The CDR3 runs 15 residues. Germline-derived CDR1 and CDR2 are LNHDA and SQIVND (reference sequence). V was trimmed by 6 bases and J by 1 base, leaving 10 bases between them. CDR3 in amino acids: CASSTRGSGANVLTF. The CDR3 DNA sequence: TGTGCCAGTAGCACTCGAGGGTCTGGGGCCAACGTCCTGACTTTC.

This chain connects TRBV10-3 to TRBJ2-3; 7 bases are shared with TRBD1. The CDR3 has 17 residues. Germline trimming cut 3 bases from V and 0 bases from J; bases unmatched to any gene: 9. Per the germline V gene, CDR1 is ENHRY and CDR2 is SYGVKD. The CDR3 DNA reads TGTGCCATCAGTGAAGGGGGCAGATGGATAAGCACAGATACGCAGTATTTT. Translating it yields CAISEGGRWISTDTQYF.

The V gene is TRBV27, the J gene TRBJ2-3; no definite D call. In germline, CDR1 is MNHEY, CDR2 SMNVEV (reference sequence). Between the trimmed V and J ends, which lost 5 bases and 0 bases, there was a span of 6 bases. There are 13 residues in the CDR3. CDR3 sequence: CASSPLSTDTQYF. In DNA, the CDR3 is TGTGCCAGCAGTCCCCTGAGCACAGATACGCAGTATTTT.

The chain employs TRBV12-3 or TRBV12-4 and TRBJ1-2; D unclear. The V end was cut by 7 bases, the J end by 7 bases, with 10 bases between. The CDR3 covers 11 residues. The CDR3 DNA follows: TGTGCCAGCACCTGGAGGTCTGGCTACACCTTC. Its translation is CASTWRSGYTF.

The rearrangement links TRBV6-4 to TRBJ1-5; no clear D. Per germline, CDR1 MRHNA and CDR2 SNTAGT. Trimming took off 4 bases at V and 4 bases at J, with 8 bases between the two ends. This CDR3 region has 13 residues. The CDR3 sequence is CASSASGNQPQHF. The CDR3 nucleotides read TGTGCCAGCAGTGCTTCGGGGAATCAGCCCCAGCATTTT.

V and J are TRBV30 and TRBJ1-5; 7 bases map to TRBD1. This CDR3 region has 15 residues. The germline V gene has CDR1 GTSNPN and CDR2 SVGIG (reference sequence). V shed 0 bases, J shed 3 bases, and the junction held 5 bases outside the gene matches. The CDR3 spells CAWSVYRGINQPQHF. In DNA, the CDR3 is TGTGCCTGGAGTGTTTACAGGGGAATCAATCAGCCCCAGCATTTT.

This clone was recorded once. V gene TRBV19 combines with J gene TRBJ2-6; D may be TRBD2 (5 bases). Germline assignment: CDR1 LNHDA and CDR2 SQIVND (reference sequence). This CDR3 spans 19 amino acids. Trimming took off 7 bases at V and 0 bases at J, with 22 bases between the two ends. CDR3 DNA: TGTGCCAGTACCACCCTCGAGGGAGACCTCCACTCTGGGGCCAACGTCCTGACTTTC. This sequence encodes CASTTLEGDLHSGANVLTF.